The 29 T cell receptor beta chains listed next were all sequenced from one sample in a study of T cell responses to AZD1222 COVID-19 vaccine. Repertoires were generated with immunoSEQ multiplex PCR, while TCRdb's copy carries only in-frame clones and drops some. The sample gives over 70,000 clones, approximately 89% of which show up once; under 5.5% is in the top ten. The sample here was peripheral blood, taken 28 days after the second AZD1222 dose. Receptors originate from an adult who received the AZD1222 COVID-19 vaccine.

The CDR3 loop reads CASSGRARANYGYTF. The CDR3 DNA reads as TGTGCCAGCAGCGGAAGGGCCAGGGCGAACTATGGCTACACCTTC. The chain employs TRBV7-9 and TRBJ1-2, with D possibly being TRBD1 (5 bases). Trimming shortened V by 5 bases and J by 2 bases, and 15 bases separated the two germline ends. Germline-derived CDR1 and CDR2 are SEHNR and FQNEAQ (reference sequence). The CDR3 spans 15 residues.

V gene TRBV7-2 combines with J gene TRBJ1-2, with a tentative D call TRBD1 (5 bases). Germline assignment: CDR1 SGHTA and CDR2 FQGNSA. The V gene lost 1 base and the J gene lost 4 bases, with 16 bases spanning the gap. This CDR3 comprises 16 residues. CDR3 sequence: CASSLVGGGAIYGYTF. The CDR3 bases are TGTGCCAGCAGCTTAGTTGGGGGAGGTGCTATCTATGGCTACACCTTC.

This clone was picked up a small number of times. The CDR3 protein is CASRDTQGQTDEQFF. CDR3 sequence (DNA): TGTGCCAGCAGGGACACTCAGGGACAGACGGATGAGCAGTTCTTC. V and J are TRBV28 and TRBJ2-1; 7 bases match TRBD1. Per the germline V gene, CDR1 is MDHEN and CDR2 is SYDVKM. V lost 6 bases and J lost 8; bases outside the gene matches: 13. The CDR3 is 15 residues long.

The chain employs TRBV3-1 (or the pseudogene TRBV3-2) and TRBJ2-3; 9 positions match TRBD2. Losses at the gene ends were 5 bases for V and 4 bases for J; bases not matched to a gene: 7. From germline, CDR1 is LGHDT and CDR2 YNNKEL (reference sequence). The CDR3 contains 15 residues. The DNA of the CDR3 is TGTGCCAGCAGCACTCTAGCGGGGCTGGCAGATACGCAGTATTTT. Residues: CASSTLAGLADTQYF.

This clone was seen a single time. J is TRBJ2-3 and V is TRBV7-9; 9 bases align to TRBD2. The CDR3 extends over 17 amino acids. V lost 0 bases, J lost 0 bases, and 4 bases stayed unmatched. Germline-derived CDR1 and CDR2 are SEHNR and FQNEAQ (reference sequence). CDR3 coding DNA: TGTGCCAGCAGCTTAGCGACGACTAGCGGTAGCACAGATACGCAGTATTTT. Residues: CASSLATTSGSTDTQYF.

The chain has TRBV5-1 and TRBJ2-3; 8 nucleotides align to TRBD1. V was clipped by 5 bases and J by 2 bases; unmatched bases: 7. This CDR3 region has 15 residues. CDR1 and CDR2 from the germline V gene are SGHRS and YFSETQ. Written as DNA, the CDR3 is TGCGCCAGCAGTGGTCAGGGGGCCTTCACAGATACGCAGTATTTT. It codes for CASSGQGAFTDTQYF. Together with reference TRBV5-1 and TRBJ2-3, the CDR3 gives the full variable domain: KAGVTQTPRYLIKTRGQQVTLSCSPISGHRSVSWYQQTPGQGLQFLFEYFSETQRNKGNFPGRFSGRQFSNSRSEMNVSTLELGDSALYLCASSGQGAFTDTQYFGPGTRLTVL.

The rearrangement uses TRBV5-1 and TRBJ2-3; no firm D call. Trimming pared 5 bases from V and 5 bases from J, leaving 12 bases between. Looked up from germline, CDR1 is SGHRS and CDR2 is YFSETQ. CDR3 length equals 13 residues. The CDR3: CASSYTLGDTQYF. CDR3 sequence (DNA): TGCGCCAGCAGTTACACTTTGGGAGATACGCAGTATTTT. The full variable domain, rest sourced from reference TRBV5-1 and TRBJ2-3, is KAGVTQTPRYLIKTRGQQVTLSCSPISGHRSVSWYQQTPGQGLQFLFEYFSETQRNKGNFPGRFSGRQFSNSRSEMNVSTLELGDSALYLCASSYTLGDTQYFGPGTRLTVL.

The chain uses TRBV27 and TRBJ1-1, with 8 positions matching TRBD1. The V segment lost 7 bases and the J segment 7 bases; nucleotides outside the gene matches: 11. The CDR3 is made up of 14 amino acids. The germline gives CDR1 MNHEY, CDR2 SMNVEV (reference sequence). The CDR3 coding sequence is TGTGCCAGCATGTTCCAGGGGGCGCTTAGTGAAGCTTTCTTT. Protein product: CASMFQGALSEAFF.

This chain uses TRBV7-9 with TRBJ1-2; a weak D match, TRBD1 (5 bases). CDR1 SEHNR and CDR2 FQNEAQ come from the germline V gene (reference sequence). V gave up 1 base and J gave up 1 base, with 10 bases separating them. The CDR3 covers 15 residues. For the CDR3, the DNA is TGTGCCAGCAGCTTAGACGGGGCTAATAACTATGGCTACACCTTC. This translates into CASSLDGANNYGYTF.

V gene TRBV6-4 combines with J gene TRBJ2-1; TRBD2 matches 9 bases. Germline CDR1 and CDR2: MRHNA and SNTAGT. Trimming at V came to 4 bases and at J to 6 bases, leaving 4 bases not matched to a gene. The CDR3 runs 14 residues. In DNA form, the CDR3 reads TGTGCCAGCAGTGGCGGGGGGGCCAGCAATGAGCAGTTCTTC. This encodes CASSGGGASNEQFF.

The CDR3 sequence: CASSVGPLGTEAFF. The CDR3 coding sequence is TGTGCCAGCAGCGTAGGGCCCCTGGGTACTGAAGCTTTCTTT. This chain joins TRBV9 and TRBJ1-1; D is unresolved. The CDR3 length is 14 residues. V was trimmed by 0 bases and J by 5 bases, leaving 11 bases between them. Looked up from germline, CDR1 is SGDLS and CDR2 is YYNGEE.

The V and J genes are TRBV7-6 and TRBJ2-1; D is uncertain. The V end was cut by 4 bases, the J end by 6 bases, with 10 bases between. The germline CDR1 and CDR2 sequences are SGHVS and FNYEAQ. The CDR3 totals 13 residues. As DNA, the CDR3 is TGTGCCAGCAGCTCCCTTATGGGCAATGAGCAGTTCTTC. Translating it yields CASSSLMGNEQFF.

The rearrangement links TRBV18 to TRBJ2-2; D unclear. The CDR3 covers 15 residues. V dropped 3 bases and J dropped 2 bases, with 10 bases sitting between them. Germline V lookup: CDR1 KGHSH, CDR2 LQKENI. The CDR3, as DNA: TGTGCCAGCTCACCTCCCGACGGAAACACCGGGGAGCTGTTTTTT. As protein: CASSPPDGNTGELFF.

V gene TRBV2 combines with J gene TRBJ2-4; D is possibly TRBD2 (5 bases). This CDR3 contains 14 residues. Germline CDR1 SNHLY, CDR2 FYNNEI. Deletions cut 3 bases from V and 0 bases from J, with 6 bases between. CDR3 in amino acids: CASSEGRAKNIQYF. In DNA, the CDR3 is TGTGCCAGCAGTGAGGGGAGAGCCAAAAACATTCAGTACTTC.

The chain links TRBV29-1 to TRBJ1-1, with D hard to call. The CDR3 extends over 12 amino acids. V gave up 3 bases and J gave up 1 base, with 6 bases separating them. Germline V lookup: CDR1 SQVTM, CDR2 ANQGSEA. For the CDR3, the DNA is TGCAGCGTTGAGCCGGGGAACACTGAAGCTTTCTTT. The encoded protein is CSVEPGNTEAFF.

The J gene is TRBJ1-2, the V gene TRBV6-5, with 7 bases fitting TRBD1. The CDR3 is made up of 14 amino acids. With 6 bases clipped from V and 7 bases from J, the junction kept 11 bases outside the gene matches. Per germline, CDR1 MNHEY and CDR2 SVGAGI. CDR3 in DNA: TGTGCCAGCAGCCTCCAGCGACAGGGCGCTGGCTACACCTTC. Its protein is CASSLQRQGAGYTF.

The V call is TRBV12-5, the J call TRBJ2-1; D may correspond to TRBD1 or TRBD2 (5 bases each). Germline V lookup: CDR1 LGHNT, CDR2 FRNRAP. The CDR3 loop spans 16 amino acids. With 3 bases removed from V and 0 bases from J, the gap between germline ends came to 12 bases. The chain's CDR3 is CASGLRGASSYNEQFF. Written as DNA, the CDR3 is TGTGCTAGTGGTTTACGAGGGGCCAGCTCCTACAATGAGCAGTTCTTC.

V is TRBV19 and J is TRBJ1-5; 12 bases map to TRBD1. CDR1 and CDR2 (germline): LNHDA, SQIVND (reference sequence). The V segment lost 4 bases and the J segment 1 base; nucleotides outside the gene matches: 8. This CDR3 spans 18 amino acids. In nucleotides, the CDR3 is TGTGCCAGTAGTAGATCCGGGACAGGGGGCCGCAGCAATCAGCCCCAGCATTTT. Amino acid sequence: CASSRSGTGGRSNQPQHF.

The chain recombines TRBV10-1 with TRBJ2-2, with TRBD2 as a possible D gene (5 bases). Trimming removed 2 bases from V and 4 bases from J, with 20 bases in between. CDR1 is WNHNN and CDR2 is SYGVQD in the germline V gene (reference sequence). There are 18 residues in the CDR3. CDR3 sequence (DNA): TGCGCCAGCAGTGAGGGCTTAGGAGGCATCCCCCCCACCGGGGAGCTGTTTTTT. Its protein is CASSEGLGGIPPTGELFF.

This chain links TRBV11-2 with TRBJ1-3, with D possibly matching TRBD1 (5 bases). Germline lookup yields CDR1 SGHAT and CDR2 FQNNGV. V gave up 4 bases and J gave up 7 bases, with 11 bases separating them. The CDR3 runs to 13 residues. In nucleotides, the CDR3 is TGTGCCAGCAGCTCCAGACAGTTGAACACCATATATTTT. Amino acid sequence: CASSSRQLNTIYF.

V and J are TRBV6-5 and TRBJ1-5; the match to TRBD1 covers 7 bases. The CDR3 is 14 residues long. CDR1 is MNHEY and CDR2 is SVGAGI in the germline V gene. Germline trimming cut 8 bases from V and 0 bases from J; bases unmatched to any gene: 4. The CDR3, as DNA: TGTGCCAGCGGAGACAGGGTTAGCAATCAGCCCCAGCATTTT. Translating it yields CASGDRVSNQPQHF.

CDR3 in amino acids: CASNREHQPQHF. The CDR3 DNA is TGTGCCAGCAACAGGGAGCATCAGCCCCAGCATTTT. This rearrangement joins TRBV12-3 or TRBV12-4 to TRBJ1-5; weak D call: TRBD1 (6 bases). Trimming left V 7 bases short and J 5 bases short, with 9 bases between. This CDR3 comprises 12 residues.

In this sample, this clone turned up once. The genes are TRBV11-3 and TRBJ1-1; no reliable D call. Trimming pared 5 bases from V and 2 bases from J, leaving 9 bases between. The length of the CDR3 is 13 residues. The germline gives CDR1 SGHNT, CDR2 YENEEA. This CDR3 reads CASSAAGNTEAFF. CDR3 coding DNA: TGTGCCAGCAGCGCAGCCGGAAACACTGAAGCTTTCTTT. Full variable domain (remainder filled in from reference TRBV11-3 and TRBJ1-1): EAGVVQSPRYKIIEKKQPVAFWCNPISGHNTLYWYLQNLGQGPELLIRYENEEAVDDSQLPKDRFSAERLKGVDSTLKIQPAELGDSAVYLCASSAAGNTEAFFGQGTRLTVV.

The chain uses TRBV7-8 and TRBJ1-6; 10 bases are a match to TRBD1. CDR3 length: 17 amino acids. Germline V lookup: CDR1 SGHVS, CDR2 FQNEAQ. The trim removed 5 bases at V and 4 bases at J, leaving 8 bases unmatched. This CDR3 is CASSPAGTGAYNSPLHF. For the CDR3, the DNA is TGTGCCAGCAGCCCAGCTGGGACAGGGGCTTATAATTCACCCCTCCACTTT.

The DNA for the CDR3 is TGTCTTGGGGAGACCCAGTACTTC. It yields the protein CLGETQYF. The chain carries TRBV7-5 and TRBJ2-5. TRBV7-5 is designated a pseudogene. The CDR3 covers 8 residues.

The V gene is TRBV9, the J gene TRBJ2-2; D is tentatively TRBD1 or TRBD2 (6 bases each). This CDR3 has 15 residues. V was cut by 5 bases and J by 6 bases, with 17 bases left in between. In germline, CDR1 is SGDLS, CDR2 YYNGEE. CDR3 region: CASRTESGAPGELFF. In nucleotides, the CDR3 is TGTGCCAGCAGGACAGAGTCGGGGGCCCCCGGGGAGCTGTTTTTT.

The chain joins TRBV27 to TRBJ1-6; tentatively, D is TRBD1 (5 bases). CDR1 is MNHEY, CDR2 SMNVEV, per germline (reference sequence). V lost 5 bases and J 9 bases, leaving 20 bases between the germline ends. The CDR3 contains 16 residues. The CDR3 DNA follows: TGTGCCAGCAGTCCCCTAACAGGCGCAACCGCTTCACCCCTCCACTTT. This codes for CASSPLTGATASPLHF.

The DNA of the CDR3 is TGTGCCAGCAGCCACTCCATGGCACAGGGGATCTACGAGCAGTACTTC. This translates into CASSHSMAQGIYEQYF. This sequence joins TRBV4-2 and TRBJ2-7; 7 bases are a match to TRBD1. The CDR3 runs 16 residues. The trim removed 3 bases at V and 3 bases at J, leaving 11 bases unmatched. Germline loops: CDR1 LGHNA, CDR2 YNFKEQ.

This chain connects TRBV15 to TRBJ1-5, with D tentatively TRBD1 (5 bases). The length of the CDR3 is 15 residues. Germline values: CDR1 LNHNV, CDR2 YYDKDF (reference sequence). V was shortened by 2 bases and J by 7 bases, with 15 bases between the two germline ends. Written as DNA, the CDR3 is TGTGCCACCAGCAGAACCGGGACGAGATTGCAGCCCCAGCATTTT. Protein sequence: CATSRTGTRLQPQHF.